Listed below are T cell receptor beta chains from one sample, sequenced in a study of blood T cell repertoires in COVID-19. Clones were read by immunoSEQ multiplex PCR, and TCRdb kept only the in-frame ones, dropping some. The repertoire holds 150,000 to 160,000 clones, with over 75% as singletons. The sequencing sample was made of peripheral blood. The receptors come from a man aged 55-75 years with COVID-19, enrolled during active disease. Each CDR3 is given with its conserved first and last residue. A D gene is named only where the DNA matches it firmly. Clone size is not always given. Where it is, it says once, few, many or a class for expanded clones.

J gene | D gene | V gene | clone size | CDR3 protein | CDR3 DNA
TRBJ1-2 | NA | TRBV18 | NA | CASSPLQEANYGYTF | TGTGCCAGCTCACCGTTACAGGAAGCTAACTATGGCTACACCTTC
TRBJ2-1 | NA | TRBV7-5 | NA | CARSFYETGWWEQFF | TGTGCCAGAAGCTTCTATGAGACAGGGTGGTGGGAGCAGTTCTTC
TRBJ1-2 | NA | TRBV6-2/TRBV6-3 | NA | CASSYGAQKNGYTF | TGTGCCAGCAGTTACGGGGCGCAGAAGAACGGCTACACCTTC
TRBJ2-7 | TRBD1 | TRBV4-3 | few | CASSSDRGLYEQYF | TGCGCCAGCAGCTCCGACAGGGGGCTATACGAGCAGTACTTC
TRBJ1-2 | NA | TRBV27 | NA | CASSLQGNYGYTF | TGTGCCAGCAGTTTACAGGGAAACTATGGCTACACCTTC
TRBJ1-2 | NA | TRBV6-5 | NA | CASSFNSDNYGYTF | TGTGCCAGCAGTTTCAACAGTGATAACTATGGCTACACCTTC
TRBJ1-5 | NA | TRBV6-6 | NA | CASSYGPSNQPQHF | TGTGCCAGCAGTTACGGCCCTAGCAATCAGCCCCAGCATTTT
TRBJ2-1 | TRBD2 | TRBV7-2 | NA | CASSLVGGSSYNEQFF | TGTGCCAGCAGCTTAGTTGGCGGGAGCTCCTACAATGAGCAGTTCTTC
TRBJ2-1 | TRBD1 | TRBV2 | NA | CASSGDSVEQFF | TGTGCCAGCAGTGGGGACAGCGTTGAGCAGTTCTTC
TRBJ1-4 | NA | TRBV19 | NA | CASRGGGSNEKLFF | TGTGCCAGTAGGGGCGGGGGTTCTAATGAAAAACTGTTTTTT
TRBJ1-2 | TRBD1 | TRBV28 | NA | CASSSNHRGNYGYTF | TGTGCCAGCAGTTCCAATCACAGGGGTAACTATGGCTACACCTTC
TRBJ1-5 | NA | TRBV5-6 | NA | CASSSDGGLNQPQHF | TGTGCCAGCAGTTCGGACGGAGGCCTAAATCAGCCCCAGCATTTT
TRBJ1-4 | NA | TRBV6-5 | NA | CASRTSGMANEKLFF | TGTGCCAGCCGTACCTCAGGGATGGCTAATGAAAAACTGTTTTTT
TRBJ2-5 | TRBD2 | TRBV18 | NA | CASSPGLAGVETQYF | TGTGCCAGCTCACCCGGACTAGCGGGAGTAGAGACCCAGTACTTC
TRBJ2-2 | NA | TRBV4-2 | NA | CASSQGGTGLNTGELFF | TGTGCCAGCAGCCAGGGGGGGACAGGCTTGAACACCGGGGAGCTGTTTTTT
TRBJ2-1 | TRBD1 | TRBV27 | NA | CASRVDRLSRNEQFF | TGTGCCAGCAGAGTGGACAGGTTGAGTAGGAATGAGCAGTTCTTC
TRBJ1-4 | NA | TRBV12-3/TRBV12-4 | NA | CASSLRTAEKLFF | TGTGCCAGCAGTCTAAGGACAGCTGAAAAACTGTTTTTT
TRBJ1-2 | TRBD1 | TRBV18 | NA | CASSEKGQNSYGYTF | TGTGCCAGCTCAGAAAAGGGACAGAACTCCTATGGCTACACCTTC
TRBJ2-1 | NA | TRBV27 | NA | CASSLRQGTYNEQFF | TGTGCCAGCAGTTTACGGCAGGGAACGTACAATGAGCAGTTCTTC
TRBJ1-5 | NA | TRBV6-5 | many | CASSYNRRSNQPQHF | TGTGCCAGCAGTTACAACAGGAGAAGCAATCAGCCCCAGCATTTT
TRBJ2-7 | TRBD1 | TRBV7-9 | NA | CASSLGQTSYEQYF | TGTGCCAGCAGCTTGGGACAGACCTCCTACGAGCAGTACTTC
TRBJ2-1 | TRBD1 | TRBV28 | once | CASSSTGTAYNEQFF | TGTGCCAGCAGTTCAACCGGGACAGCCTACAATGAGCAGTTCTTC
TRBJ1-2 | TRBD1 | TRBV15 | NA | CATSRGGQGAIQANYGYTF | TGTGCCACCAGCAGAGGGGGACAGGGGGCGATTCAGGCTAACTATGGCTACACCTTC
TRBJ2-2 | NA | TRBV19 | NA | CASTLERGTGELFF | TGTGCCAGTACCTTGGAACGGGGGACCGGGGAGCTGTTTTTT
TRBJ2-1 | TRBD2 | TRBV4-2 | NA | CASSQETSGSGNEQFF | TGTGCCAGCAGCCAAGAGACTAGCGGGAGCGGAAATGAGCAGTTCTTC
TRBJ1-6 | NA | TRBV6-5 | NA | CASSPGLESPLHF | TGTGCCAGCAGTCCAGGACTGGAATCACCCCTCCACTTT
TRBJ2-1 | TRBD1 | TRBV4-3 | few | CASSQGTGSENEQFF | TGCGCCAGCAGCCAGGGGACAGGGAGCGAGAATGAGCAGTTCTTC
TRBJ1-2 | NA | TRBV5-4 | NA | CASSLGSYGYTF | TGTGCCAGCAGCTTGGGCAGCTATGGCTACACCTTC
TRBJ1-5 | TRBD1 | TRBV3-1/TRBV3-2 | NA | CASSQQYDRGRQPQHF | TGTGCCAGCAGCCAACAATACGACAGGGGTAGACAGCCCCAGCATTTT
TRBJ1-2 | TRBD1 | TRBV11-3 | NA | CASSGRQGTIYGYTF | TGTGCCAGCAGCGGACGACAGGGGACGATTTATGGCTACACCTTC
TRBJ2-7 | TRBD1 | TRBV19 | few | CASGTGIVHEQYF | TGTGCCAGTGGGACAGGGATCGTCCACGAGCAGTACTTC